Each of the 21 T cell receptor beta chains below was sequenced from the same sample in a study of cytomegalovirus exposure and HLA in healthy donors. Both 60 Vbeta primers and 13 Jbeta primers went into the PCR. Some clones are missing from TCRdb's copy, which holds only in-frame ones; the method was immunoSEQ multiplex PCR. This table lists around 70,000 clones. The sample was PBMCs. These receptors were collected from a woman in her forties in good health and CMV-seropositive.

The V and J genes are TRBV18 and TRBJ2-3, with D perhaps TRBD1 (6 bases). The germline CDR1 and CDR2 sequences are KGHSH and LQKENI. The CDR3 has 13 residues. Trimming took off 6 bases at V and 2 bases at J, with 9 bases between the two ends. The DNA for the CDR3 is TGTGCCAGCTCCACAGGGACCACAGATACGCAGTATTTT. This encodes CASSTGTTDTQYF.

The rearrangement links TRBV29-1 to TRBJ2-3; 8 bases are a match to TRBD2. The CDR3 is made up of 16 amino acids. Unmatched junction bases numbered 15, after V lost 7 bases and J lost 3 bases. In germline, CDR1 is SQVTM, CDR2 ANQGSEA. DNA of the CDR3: TGCAGCGCCAGACCGGTAGCGGGATATAGGACAGATACGCAGTATTTT. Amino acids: CSARPVAGYRTDTQYF.

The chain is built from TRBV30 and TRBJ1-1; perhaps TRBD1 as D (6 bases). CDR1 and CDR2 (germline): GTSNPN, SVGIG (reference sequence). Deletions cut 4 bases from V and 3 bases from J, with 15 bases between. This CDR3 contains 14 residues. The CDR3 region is CAWIDPGAHTEAFF. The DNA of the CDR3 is TGTGCCTGGATTGATCCAGGGGCGCACACTGAAGCTTTCTTT.

The CDR3 protein is CASTKPASVSTDTQYF. In DNA, the CDR3 is TGTGCCAGCACCAAGCCCGCTAGCGTTAGCACAGATACGCAGTATTTT. This rearrangement joins TRBV2 to TRBJ2-3; maybe TRBD2 (6 bases). V gave up 7 bases and J gave up 0 bases, with 17 bases separating them. Germline-derived CDR1 and CDR2 are SNHLY and FYNNEI. The CDR3 extends over 16 amino acids. Supplemented by reference TRBV2 and TRBJ2-3, the full variable domain reads EPEVTQTPSHQVTQMGQEVILRCVPISNHLYFYWYRQILGQKVEFLVSFYNNEISEKSEIFDDQFSVERPDGSNFTLKIRSTKLEDSAMYFCASTKPASVSTDTQYFGPGTRLTVL.

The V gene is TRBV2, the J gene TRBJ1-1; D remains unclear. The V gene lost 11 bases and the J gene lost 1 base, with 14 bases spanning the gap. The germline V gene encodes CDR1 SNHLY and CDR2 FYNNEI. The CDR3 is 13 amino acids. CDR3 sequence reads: CARGLQPNTEAFF. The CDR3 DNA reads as TGTGCCCGAGGGCTGCAGCCGAACACTGAAGCTTTCTTT.

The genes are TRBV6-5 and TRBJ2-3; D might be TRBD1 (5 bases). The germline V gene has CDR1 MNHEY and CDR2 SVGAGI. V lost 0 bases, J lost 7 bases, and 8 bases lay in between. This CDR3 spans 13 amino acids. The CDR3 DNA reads TGTGCCAGCAGTTACTCGATGGGGCATACGCAGTATTTT. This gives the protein CASSYSMGHTQYF.

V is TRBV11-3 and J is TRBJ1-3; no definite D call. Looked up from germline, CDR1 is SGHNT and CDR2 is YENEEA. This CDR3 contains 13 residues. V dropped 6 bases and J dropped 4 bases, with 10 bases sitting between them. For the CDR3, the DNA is TGTGCCAGCAGTACCGGGTCCGGAAACACCATATATTTT. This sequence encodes CASSTGSGNTIYF.

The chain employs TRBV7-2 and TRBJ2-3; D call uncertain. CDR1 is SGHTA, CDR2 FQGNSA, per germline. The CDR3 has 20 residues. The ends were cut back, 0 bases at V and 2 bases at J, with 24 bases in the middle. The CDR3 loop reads CASSLAVAPSLPPNTDTQYF. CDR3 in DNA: TGTGCCAGCAGCTTAGCGGTGGCTCCCTCTCTCCCTCCCAACACAGATACGCAGTATTTT.

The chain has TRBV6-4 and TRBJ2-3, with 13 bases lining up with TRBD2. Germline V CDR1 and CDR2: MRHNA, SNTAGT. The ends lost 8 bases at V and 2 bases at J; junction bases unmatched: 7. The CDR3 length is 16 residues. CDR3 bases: TGTGCCAGCCGCAAAGGGACTAGCGGGGTCACAGATACGCAGTATTTT. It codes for CASRKGTSGVTDTQYF.

CDR3 coding DNA: TGTGCCAGCAGCTTAGGGGGGCCCATCCCTGAAGCTTTCTTT. Its protein product is CASSLGGPIPEAFF. The chain uses TRBV7-2 and TRBJ1-1, with D possibly being TRBD1 (6 bases). The V gene's germline CDR1 is SGHTA and CDR2 FQGNSA. V was trimmed by 1 base and J by 6 bases, leaving 12 bases between them. The CDR3 is made up of 14 amino acids.

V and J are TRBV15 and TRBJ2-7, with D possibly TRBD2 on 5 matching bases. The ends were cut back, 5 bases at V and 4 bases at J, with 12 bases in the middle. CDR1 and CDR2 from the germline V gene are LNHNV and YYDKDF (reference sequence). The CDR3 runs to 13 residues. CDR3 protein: CATSRGLRYEQYF. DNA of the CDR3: TGTGCCACCAGCCGGGGATTGAGGTACGAGCAGTACTTC. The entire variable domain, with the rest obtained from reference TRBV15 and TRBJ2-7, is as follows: DAMVIQNPRYQVTQFGKPVTLSCSQTLNHNVMYWYQQKSSQAPKLLFHYYDKDFNNEADTPDNFQSRRPNTSFCFLDIRSPGLGDTAMYLCATSRGLRYEQYFGPGTRLTVT.

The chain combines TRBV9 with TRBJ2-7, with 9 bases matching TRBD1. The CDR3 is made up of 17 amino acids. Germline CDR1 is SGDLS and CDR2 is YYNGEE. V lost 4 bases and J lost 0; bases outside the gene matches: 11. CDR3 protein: CASSFRGLGQGSYEQYF. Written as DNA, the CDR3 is TGTGCCAGCAGCTTCAGGGGGCTGGGACAGGGCTCCTACGAGCAGTACTTC.

The CDR3 DNA reads as TGTGCCAGCAGCTTACTATCGGGAGGGTACAATGAGCAGTTCTTC. Translation: CASSLLSGGYNEQFF. The rearrangement uses TRBV7-3 and TRBJ2-1, with 8 bases identical to TRBD2. Germline lookup yields CDR1 SGHTA and CDR2 FQGTGA. CDR3 length: 15 residues. Trimming at V came to 2 bases and at J to 4 bases, leaving 4 bases not matched to a gene.

The CDR3 DNA reads TGTGCCAGCAGTGGGGGACAGATGAACACTGAAGCTTTCTTT. Translation gives CASSGGQMNTEAFF. The chain uses TRBV28 and TRBJ1-1, with 7 bases aligning to TRBD1. CDR1 MDHEN and CDR2 SYDVKM come from the germline V gene. V dropped 5 bases and J dropped 0; count of bases not matched to a gene: 3. The CDR3 runs 14 residues. The whole variable domain, filled in from reference TRBV28 and TRBJ1-1, reads DVKVTQSSRYLVKRTGEKVFLECVQDMDHENMFWYRQDPGLGLRLIYFSYDVKMKEKGDIPEGYSVSREKKERFSLILESASTNQTSMYLCASSGGQMNTEAFFGQGTRLTVV.

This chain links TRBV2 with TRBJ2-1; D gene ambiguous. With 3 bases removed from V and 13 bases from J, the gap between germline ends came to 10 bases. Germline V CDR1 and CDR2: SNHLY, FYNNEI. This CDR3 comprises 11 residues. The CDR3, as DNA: TGTGCCAGCAGTGACCTCCCAGGACAGTTCTTC. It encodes CASSDLPGQFF.

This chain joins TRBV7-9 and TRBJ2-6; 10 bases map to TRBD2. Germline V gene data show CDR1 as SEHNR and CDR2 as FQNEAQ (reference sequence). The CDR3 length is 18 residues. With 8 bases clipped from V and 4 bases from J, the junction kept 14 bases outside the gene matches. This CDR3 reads CASGFLLAGTGGANVLTF. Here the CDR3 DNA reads TGTGCCAGCGGATTCTTACTAGCGGGGACGGGGGGGGCCAACGTCCTGACTTTC.

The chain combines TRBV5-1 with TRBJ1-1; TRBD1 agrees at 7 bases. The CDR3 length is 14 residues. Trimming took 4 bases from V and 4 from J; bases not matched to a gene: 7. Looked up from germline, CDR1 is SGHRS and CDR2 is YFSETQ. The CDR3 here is CASSVTGVGTEAFF. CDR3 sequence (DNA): TGCGCCAGCAGCGTTACAGGGGTAGGCACTGAAGCTTTCTTT.

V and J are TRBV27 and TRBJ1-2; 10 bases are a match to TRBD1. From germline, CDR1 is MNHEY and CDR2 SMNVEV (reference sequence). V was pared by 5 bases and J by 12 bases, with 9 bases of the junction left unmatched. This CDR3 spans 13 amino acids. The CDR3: CASSPGQGVAHTF. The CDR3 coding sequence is TGTGCCAGCAGTCCAGGACAGGGGGTGGCCCACACCTTC.

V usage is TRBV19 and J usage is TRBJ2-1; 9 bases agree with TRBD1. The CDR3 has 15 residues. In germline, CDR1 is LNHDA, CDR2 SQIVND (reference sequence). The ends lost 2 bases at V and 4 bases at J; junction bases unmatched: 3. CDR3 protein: CASSIRTGAYNEQFF. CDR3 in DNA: TGTGCCAGTAGTATACGGACAGGGGCGTACAATGAGCAGTTCTTC.

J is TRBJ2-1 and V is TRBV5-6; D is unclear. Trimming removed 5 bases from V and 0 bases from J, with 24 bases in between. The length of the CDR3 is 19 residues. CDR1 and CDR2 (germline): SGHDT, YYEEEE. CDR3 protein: CASSCVSCLLSSSYNEQFF. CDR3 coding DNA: TGTGCCAGCAGTTGCGTCTCCTGTTTACTATCCAGCTCCTACAATGAGCAGTTCTTC.

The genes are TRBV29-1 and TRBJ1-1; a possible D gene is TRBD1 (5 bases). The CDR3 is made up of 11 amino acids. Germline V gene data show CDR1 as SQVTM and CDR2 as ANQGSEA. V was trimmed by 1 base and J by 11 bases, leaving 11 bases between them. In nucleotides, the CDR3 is TGCAGCGTTGAAGTCGGGGGGAAGGCTTTCTTT. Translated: CSVEVGGKAFF.